This paragraph covers one T cell receptor beta chain sequence. What it binds is unknown. V dropped 6 bases and J dropped 3; count of bases not matched to a gene: 11. Germline CDR1 and CDR2: LGHNT and FRNRAP. The CDR3 is 18 residues long. Libraries were prepared by immunoSEQ multiplex PCR; TCRdb keeps only in-frame clonotypes and omits some of them. The table shows more than 2 million clones, with less than 95% occurring only once. This record belongs to a study of shared clonotypes between healthy human individuals. For the study at large: CD8 memory received one plate per donor, CD8 naive two, CD4 memory three and CD4 naive three. Study results and limitations: Non-shared clonotypes showed lower generation probabilities than clonotypes common to all four donors. Limited genetic and exposure-history diversity came from having few donors.

Terminally differentiated effector memory CD45RA+ cells were left out of the naive CD8 fraction, which was CD45RO-negative and positively selected for CCR7. There were no recent acute infections or vaccinations among the donors, who were healthy HIV-negative adults. This rearrangement joins TRBV12-5 to TRBJ2-7; TRBD2 matches 16 bases. The TCR was taken from a man between 18 and 29 years old in good health. Sequenced material: naive CD8+ T cells sorted from blood. In DNA, the CDR3 is TGTGCTAGTGGCTCGGGACTAGCGGGAGGGCCTAACGTCTACGAGCAGTACTTC. The encoded protein is CASGSGLAGGPNVYEQYF.